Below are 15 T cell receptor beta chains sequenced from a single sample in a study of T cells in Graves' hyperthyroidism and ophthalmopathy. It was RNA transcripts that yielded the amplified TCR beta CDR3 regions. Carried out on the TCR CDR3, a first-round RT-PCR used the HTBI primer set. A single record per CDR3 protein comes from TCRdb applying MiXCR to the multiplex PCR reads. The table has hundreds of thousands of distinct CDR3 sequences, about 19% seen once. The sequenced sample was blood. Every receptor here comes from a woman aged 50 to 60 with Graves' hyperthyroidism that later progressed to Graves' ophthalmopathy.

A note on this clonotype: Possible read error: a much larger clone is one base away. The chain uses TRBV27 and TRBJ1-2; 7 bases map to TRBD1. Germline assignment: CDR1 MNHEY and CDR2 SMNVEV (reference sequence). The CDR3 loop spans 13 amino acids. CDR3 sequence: CASSGQANYGHTF. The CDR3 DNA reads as TGTGCCAGCAGTGGACAGGCTAACTATGGCCACACCTTC.

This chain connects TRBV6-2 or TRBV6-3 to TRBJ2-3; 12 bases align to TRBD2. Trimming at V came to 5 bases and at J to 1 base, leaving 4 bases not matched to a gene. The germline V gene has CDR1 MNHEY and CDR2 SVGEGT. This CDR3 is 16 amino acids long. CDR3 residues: CASSLAGGLGTDTQYF. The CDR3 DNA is TGTGCCAGCAGTCTAGCGGGGGGGCTGGGCACAGATACGCAGTATTTT.

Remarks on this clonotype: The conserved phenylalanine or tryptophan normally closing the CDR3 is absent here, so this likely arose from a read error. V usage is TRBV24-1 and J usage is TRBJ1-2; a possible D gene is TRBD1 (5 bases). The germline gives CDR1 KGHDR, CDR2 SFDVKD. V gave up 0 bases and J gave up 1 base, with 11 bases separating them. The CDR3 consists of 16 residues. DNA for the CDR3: TGTGCCACCAGTGATTTGCGAGGGGATGGTAACTATGGCTACACCCTC. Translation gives CATSDLRGDGNYGYTL.

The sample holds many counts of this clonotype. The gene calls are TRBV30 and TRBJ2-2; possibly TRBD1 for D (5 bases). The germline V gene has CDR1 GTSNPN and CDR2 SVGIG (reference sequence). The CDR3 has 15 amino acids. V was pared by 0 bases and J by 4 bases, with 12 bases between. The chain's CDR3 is CAWSVVGVTTGELFF. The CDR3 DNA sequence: TGTGCCTGGAGTGTAGTAGGGGTCACCACCGGGGAGCTGTTTTTT. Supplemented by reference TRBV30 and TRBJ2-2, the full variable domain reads SQTIHQWPATLVQPVGSPLSLECTVEGTSNPNLYWYRQAAGRGLQLLFYSVGIGQISSEVPQNLSASRPQDRQFILSSKKLLLSDSGFYLCAWSVVGVTTGELFFGEGSRLTVL.

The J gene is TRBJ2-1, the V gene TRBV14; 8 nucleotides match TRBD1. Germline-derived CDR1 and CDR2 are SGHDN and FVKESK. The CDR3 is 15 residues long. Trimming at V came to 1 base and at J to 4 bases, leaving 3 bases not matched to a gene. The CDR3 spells CASSQGQGRYNEQFF. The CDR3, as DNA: TGTGCCAGCAGCCAAGGACAGGGGAGGTACAATGAGCAGTTCTTC.

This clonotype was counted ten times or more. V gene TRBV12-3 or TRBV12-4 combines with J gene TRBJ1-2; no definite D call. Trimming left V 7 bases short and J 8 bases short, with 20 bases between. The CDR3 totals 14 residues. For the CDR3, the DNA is TGTGCCAGCACCCCCGCGTCGGGCTCTGGGGGCTACACCTTC. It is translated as CASTPASGSGGYTF.

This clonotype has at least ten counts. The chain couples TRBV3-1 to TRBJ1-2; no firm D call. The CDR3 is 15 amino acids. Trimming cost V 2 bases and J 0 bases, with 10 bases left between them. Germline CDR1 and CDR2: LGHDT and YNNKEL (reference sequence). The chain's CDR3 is CASSQPRTSNYGYTF. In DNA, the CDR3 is TGTGCCAGCAGCCAACCCCGGACCTCTAACTATGGCTACACCTTC.

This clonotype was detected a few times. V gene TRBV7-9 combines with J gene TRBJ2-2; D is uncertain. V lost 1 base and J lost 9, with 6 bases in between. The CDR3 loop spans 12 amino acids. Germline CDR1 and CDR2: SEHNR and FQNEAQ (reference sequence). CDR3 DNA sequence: TGTGCCAGCAGCTTAGTAAGCCGGGAGCTGTTTTTT. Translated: CASSLVSRELFF.

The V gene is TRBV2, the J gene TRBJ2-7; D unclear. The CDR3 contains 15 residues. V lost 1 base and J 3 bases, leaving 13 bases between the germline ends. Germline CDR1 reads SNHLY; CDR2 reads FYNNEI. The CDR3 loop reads CASSEGQEGFYEQYF. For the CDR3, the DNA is TGTGCCAGCAGTGAAGGGCAGGAAGGCTTCTACGAGCAGTACTTC.

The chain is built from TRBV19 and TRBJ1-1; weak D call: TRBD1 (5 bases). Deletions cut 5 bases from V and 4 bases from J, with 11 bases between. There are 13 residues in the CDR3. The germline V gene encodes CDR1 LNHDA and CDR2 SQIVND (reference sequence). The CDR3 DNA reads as TGTGCCAGTAGTGGACATATACGCACTGAAGCTTTCTTT. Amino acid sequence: CASSGHIRTEAFF.

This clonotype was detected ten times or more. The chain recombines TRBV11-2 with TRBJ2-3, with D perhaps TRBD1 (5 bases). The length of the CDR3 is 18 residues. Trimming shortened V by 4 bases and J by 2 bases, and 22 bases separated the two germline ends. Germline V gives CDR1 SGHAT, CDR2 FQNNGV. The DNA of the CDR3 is TGTGCCAGCAGCTCCTACCCCCGGGTTGGGGCCCACACAGATACGCAGTATTTT. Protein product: CASSSYPRVGAHTDTQYF.

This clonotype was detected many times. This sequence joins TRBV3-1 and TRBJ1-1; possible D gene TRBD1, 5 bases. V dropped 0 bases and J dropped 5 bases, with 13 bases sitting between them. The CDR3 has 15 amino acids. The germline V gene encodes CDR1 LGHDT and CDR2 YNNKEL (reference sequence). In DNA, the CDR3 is TGTGCCAGCAGCCAAGATCACAGGTGGGGGACTGAAGCTTTCTTT. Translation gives CASSQDHRWGTEAFF. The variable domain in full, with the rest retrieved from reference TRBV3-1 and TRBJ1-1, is DTAVSQTPKYLVTQMGNDKSIKCEQNLGHDTMYWYKQDSKKFLKIMFSYNNKELIINETVPNRFSPKSPDKAHLNLHINSLELGDSAVYFCASSQDHRWGTEAFFGQGTRLTVV.

CDR3 DNA sequence: TGTGCCAGCGCCGTTCCAGGGTCTTTTGGCTACACCTTC. Encoded protein: CASAVPGSFGYTF. The chain combines TRBV6-1 with TRBJ1-2; D may be TRBD1 (5 bases). The CDR3 extends over 13 amino acids. Germline V gene sequence: CDR1 MNHNS, CDR2 SASEGT. V dropped 8 bases and J dropped 7 bases, with 17 bases sitting between them.

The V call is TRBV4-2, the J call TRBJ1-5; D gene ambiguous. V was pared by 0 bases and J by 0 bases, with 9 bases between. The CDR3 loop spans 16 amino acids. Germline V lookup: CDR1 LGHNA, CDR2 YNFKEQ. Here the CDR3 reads CASSQEVSVSNQPQHF. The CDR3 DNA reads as TGTGCCAGCAGCCAAGAGGTTTCGGTTAGCAATCAGCCCCAGCATTTT.

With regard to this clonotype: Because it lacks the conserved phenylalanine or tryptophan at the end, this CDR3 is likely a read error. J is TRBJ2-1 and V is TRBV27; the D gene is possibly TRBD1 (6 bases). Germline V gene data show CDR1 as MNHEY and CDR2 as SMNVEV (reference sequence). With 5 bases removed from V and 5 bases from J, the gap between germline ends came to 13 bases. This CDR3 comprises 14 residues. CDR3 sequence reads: CASSPLSGDNEQFV. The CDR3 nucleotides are TGTGCCAGCAGTCCCCTGTCAGGGGACAATGAGCAGTTCGTC.